This T cell receptor beta chain was found in a study of cytomegalovirus exposure and HLA in healthy donors. This CDR3 has 12 residues. The ends lost 6 bases at V and 6 bases at J; junction bases unmatched: 3. CDR1 is SNHLY, CDR2 FYNNEI, per germline. Primers included in the PCR were 60 Vbeta and 13 Jbeta primers. The repertoire was sequenced with immunoSEQ multiplex PCR; TCRdb's copy has only in-frame clones and lacks some. This repertoire shows 150,000 to 190,000 clones, roughly four fifths found once; its top ten account for 1.2% to 1.5%. Material: PBMCs. The source is a man between 18 and 29 years old in good health and CMV-seronegative. The chain carries TRBV2 and TRBJ2-3, with TRBD2 matching over 7 bases. This CDR3 is CASRGGEDTQYF. In DNA form, the CDR3 reads TGTGCCAGCAGGGGGGGGGAGGATACGCAGTATTTT.